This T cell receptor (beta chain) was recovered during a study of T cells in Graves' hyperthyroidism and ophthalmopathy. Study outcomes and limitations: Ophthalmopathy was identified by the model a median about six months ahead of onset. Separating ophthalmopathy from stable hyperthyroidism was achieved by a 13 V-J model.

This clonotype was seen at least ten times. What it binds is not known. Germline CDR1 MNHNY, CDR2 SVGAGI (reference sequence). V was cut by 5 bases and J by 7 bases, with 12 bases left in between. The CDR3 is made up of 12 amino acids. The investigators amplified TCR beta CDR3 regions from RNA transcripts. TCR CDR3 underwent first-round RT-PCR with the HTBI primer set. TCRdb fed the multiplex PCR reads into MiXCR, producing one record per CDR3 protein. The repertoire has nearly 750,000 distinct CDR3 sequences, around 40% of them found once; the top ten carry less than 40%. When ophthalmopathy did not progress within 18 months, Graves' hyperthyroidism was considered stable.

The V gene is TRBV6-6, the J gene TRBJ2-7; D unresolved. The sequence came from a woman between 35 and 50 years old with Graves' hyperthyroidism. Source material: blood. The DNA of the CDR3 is TGTGCCAGCAGTGCCGACGGTCCGGAGCAGTACTTC. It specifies CASSADGPEQYF.